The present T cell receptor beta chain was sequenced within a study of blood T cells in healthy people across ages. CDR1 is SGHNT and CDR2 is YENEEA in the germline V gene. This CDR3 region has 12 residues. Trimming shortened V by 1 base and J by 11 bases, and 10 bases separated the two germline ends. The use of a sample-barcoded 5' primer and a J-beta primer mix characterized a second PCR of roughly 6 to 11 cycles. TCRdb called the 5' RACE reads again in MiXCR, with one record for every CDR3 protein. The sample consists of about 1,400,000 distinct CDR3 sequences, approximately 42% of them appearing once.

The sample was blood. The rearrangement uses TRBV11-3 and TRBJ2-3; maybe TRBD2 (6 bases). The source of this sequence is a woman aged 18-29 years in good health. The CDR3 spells CASSLGRGGQYF. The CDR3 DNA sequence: TGTGCCAGCAGCTTAGGACGGGGAGGGCAGTATTTT.